This T cell receptor beta chain derives from a study of T cell responses to AZD1222 COVID-19 vaccine. Study observations and caveats: Clonal diversity may have been underestimated, and the donors were mostly white British, with more females than males. Increased Spike-specific TCR breadth and depth were observed after two AZD1222 doses.

Sequencing was performed with immunoSEQ multiplex PCR; in TCRdb, only in-frame clones are kept and a portion is missing. This table holds about 100,000 clones, around 87% found once. This clone occurred once. The antigen is unknown. This CDR3 has 12 amino acids. Deletions cut 0 bases from V and 9 bases from J, with 5 bases between. Germline V lookup: CDR1 MNHEY, CDR2 SVGEGT. The chain has TRBV6-2 or TRBV6-3 and TRBJ2-2; the D is unclear. This receptor was obtained from an adult in good health. This specimen was peripheral blood, taken on day 0 of MenACWY control vaccination. CDR3 in amino acids: CASSYSFRELFF. The CDR3 DNA follows: TGTGCCAGCAGTTACTCTTTTAGGGAGCTGTTTTTT.